This T cell receptor (beta chain) was sequenced in a study of T-cell reconstitution after alpha-beta-depleted transplantation in children. There are 17 residues in the CDR3. V was trimmed by 4 bases and J by 0 bases, leaving 14 bases between them. The V gene's germline CDR1 is SGHRS and CDR2 YFSETQ. Preparation of the TCRbeta library used unique molecular identifiers. TCRdb reprocessed the PCR reads with MiXCR, giving one entry per CDR3 protein. The sample contains over 85,000 distinct CDR3 sequences, around 5.9% of which appear only once. This clonotype was observed many times. The sample consisted of PBMCs, mostly from graft donor cells, taken 60 days after TCRalphabeta/CD19-depleted stem cell transplant. The TCR comes from a female patient aged 2 to 10 who had a stem cell transplant for Fanconi anemia, so the T cells may come from the graft donor. The chain combines TRBV5-1 with TRBJ1-6, with TRBD1 as a possible D gene (5 bases). In DNA form, the CDR3 reads TGCGCCAGCAGCCGCCTTACAGGCGACTCCTATAATTCACCCCTCCACTTT. Translation: CASSRLTGDSYNSPLHF.